This TCR beta chain was identified in a study of patients and donors after allogeneic stem cell transplantation. TCRdb used MiXCR to reprocess the RT-PCR reads, holding one entry per CDR3 protein. The data contain over 150,000 distinct CDR3 sequences, around 30% of them singletons. Looked up from germline, CDR1 is WNHNN and CDR2 is SYGVQD (reference sequence). V lost 6 bases, J lost 2 bases, and 17 bases lay in between. The CDR3 spans 16 residues. Specimen: blood, either unsorted or a sorted T cell fraction (not recorded which). This TCR was recovered from a human donor who was either an allogeneic HSCT recipient or a stem cell or donor lymphocyte infusion donor (not recorded which). It is not recorded whose cells these are; they may come from a transplant donor. The rearrangement joins TRBV10-1 to TRBJ2-1; D may be TRBD2 (5 bases). CDR3 DNA sequence: TGCGCCAGCAGCTTTCAAATGTACGGGACCTACAATGAGCAGTTCTTC. This encodes CASSFQMYGTYNEQFF.